This T cell receptor beta chain was sequenced for a study of a mutant IDH1 vaccine in newly diagnosed glioma. Study results and limitations: Pseudoprogression looked unconnected to shifts in top peripheral T cell clonotypes.

Sample time point: week 47, end of study. Vaccination used 300 ug of mutant IDH1 20-mer peptide per dose, with topical imiquimod. Trimming shortened V by 8 bases and J by 8 bases, and 18 bases separated the two germline ends. The germline CDR1 and CDR2 sequences are LNHDA and SQIVND (reference sequence). The CDR3 loop spans 14 amino acids. Measured with immunoSEQ multiplex PCR; TCRdb has only the in-frame clones, and not every one. This sample carries around 30,000 clones, 80% to 90% of them seen once, and the ten largest clones take around 12%. By share, this clone counts as large (0.1 to 1%). Its target is not known.

The chain has TRBV19 and TRBJ1-4; maybe TRBD1 (5 bases). The TCR was taken from a woman in her 30s with glioma. Specimen: PBMCs, collected from a glioma patient whose treatment included an IDH1 peptide vaccine. This chain's CDR3 is CASGGTSWEEKLFF. The DNA of the CDR3 is TGTGCCAGTGGCGGGACCTCCTGGGAGGAAAAACTGTTTTTT.